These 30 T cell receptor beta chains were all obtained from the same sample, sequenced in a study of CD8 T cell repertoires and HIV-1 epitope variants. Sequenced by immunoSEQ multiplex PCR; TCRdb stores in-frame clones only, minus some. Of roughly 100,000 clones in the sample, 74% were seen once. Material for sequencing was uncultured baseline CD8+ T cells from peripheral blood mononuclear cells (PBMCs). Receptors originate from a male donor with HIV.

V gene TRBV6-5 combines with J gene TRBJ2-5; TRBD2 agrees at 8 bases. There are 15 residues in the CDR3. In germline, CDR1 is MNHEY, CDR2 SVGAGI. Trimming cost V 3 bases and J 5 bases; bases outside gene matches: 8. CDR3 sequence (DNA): TGTGCCAGCAGTTATGGCGATAGCGGGGACGAGACCCAGTACTTC. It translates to CASSYGDSGDETQYF.

The CDR3 sequence: CASSTRTGGAWEQYF. The CDR3, as DNA: TGTGCCAGCAGCACACGGACAGGGGGCGCGTGGGAGCAGTACTTC. The rearrangement links TRBV7-2 to TRBJ2-7, with 11 bases identical to TRBD1. V lost 5 bases to trimming and J lost 7 bases; unmatched junction nucleotides: 10. Germline CDR1 is SGHTA and CDR2 is FQGNSA. The CDR3 length is 15 residues. The whole variable domain, remainder taken from reference TRBV7-2 and TRBJ2-7, is GAGVSQSPSNKVTEKGKDVELRCDPISGHTALYWYRQSLGQGLEFLIYFQGNSAPDKSGLPSDRFSAERTGGSVSTLTIQRTQQEDSAVYLCASSTRTGGAWEQYFGPGTRLTVT.

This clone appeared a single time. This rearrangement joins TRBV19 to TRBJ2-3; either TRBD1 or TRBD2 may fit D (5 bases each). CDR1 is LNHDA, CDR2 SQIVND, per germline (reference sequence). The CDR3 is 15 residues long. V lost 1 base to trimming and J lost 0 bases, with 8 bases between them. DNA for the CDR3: TGTGCCAGTAGTATAGGAGGGGAGAGCACAGATACGCAGTATTTT. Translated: CASSIGGESTDTQYF.

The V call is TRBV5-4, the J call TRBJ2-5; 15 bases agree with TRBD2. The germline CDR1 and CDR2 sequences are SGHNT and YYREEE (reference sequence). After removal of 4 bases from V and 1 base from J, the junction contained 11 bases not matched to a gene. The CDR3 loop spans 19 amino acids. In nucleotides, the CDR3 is TGTGCCAGCAGCCGGCGATGGACTAGCGGGGGGGCCCCCCAAGAGACCCAGTACTTC. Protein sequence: CASSRRWTSGGAPQETQYF. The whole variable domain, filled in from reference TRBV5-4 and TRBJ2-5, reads ETGVTQSPTHLIKTRGQQVTLRCSSQSGHNTVSWYQQALGQGPQFIFQYYREEENGRGNFPPRFSGLQFPNYSSELNVNALELDDSALYLCASSRRWTSGGAPQETQYFGPGTRLLVL.

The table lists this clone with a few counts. The DNA of the CDR3 is TGTGCCAGTAGAACCATAGCGGGAGCGCTACACAATGAGCAGTTCTTC. Translated: CASRTIAGALHNEQFF. The rearrangement joins TRBV19 to TRBJ2-1, with 9 bases fitting TRBD2. Germline V CDR1 and CDR2: LNHDA, SQIVND (reference sequence). The J segment lost 5 bases and the V segment lost 6 bases, leaving 11 bases of the junction unmatched. The CDR3 is 16 amino acids.

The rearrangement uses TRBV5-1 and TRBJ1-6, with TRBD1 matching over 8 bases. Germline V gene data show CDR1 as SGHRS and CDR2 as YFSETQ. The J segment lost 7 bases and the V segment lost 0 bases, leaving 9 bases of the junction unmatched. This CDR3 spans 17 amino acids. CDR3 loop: CASSLVVNRGMNSPLHF. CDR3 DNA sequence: TGCGCCAGCAGCTTGGTGGTTAACAGGGGGATGAATTCACCCCTCCACTTT.

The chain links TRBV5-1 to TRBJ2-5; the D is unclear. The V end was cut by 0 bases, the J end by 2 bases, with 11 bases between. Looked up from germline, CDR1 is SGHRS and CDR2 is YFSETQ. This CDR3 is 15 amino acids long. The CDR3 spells CASSLESAIQETQYF. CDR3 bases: TGCGCCAGCAGCTTGGAGTCAGCAATACAAGAGACCCAGTACTTC.

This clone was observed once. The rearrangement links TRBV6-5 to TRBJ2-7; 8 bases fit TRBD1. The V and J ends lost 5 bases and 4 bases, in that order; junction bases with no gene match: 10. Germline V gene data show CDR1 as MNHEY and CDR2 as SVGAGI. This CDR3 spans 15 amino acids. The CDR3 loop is CASSPTGQGLYEQYF. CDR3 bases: TGTGCCAGCAGTCCCACAGGACAGGGACTTTACGAGCAGTACTTC.

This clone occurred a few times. CDR3 nucleotide sequence: TGCGCCAGCAGCCAAGGGAAGGGGGGAACTGAAGCTTTCTTT. Translation: CASSQGKGGTEAFF. The chain is built from TRBV4-1 and TRBJ1-1; D may be TRBD1 (6 bases). The CDR3 loop spans 14 amino acids. Germline V gene lookup returns CDR1 MGHRA and CDR2 YSYEKL. Trimming cost V 1 base and J 5 bases, with 11 bases left between them.

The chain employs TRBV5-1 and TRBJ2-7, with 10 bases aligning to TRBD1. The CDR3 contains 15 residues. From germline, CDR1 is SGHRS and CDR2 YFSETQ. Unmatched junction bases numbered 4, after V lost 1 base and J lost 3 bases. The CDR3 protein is CASSLSRDRGYEQYF. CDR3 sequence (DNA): TGCGCCAGCAGCTTGTCCCGGGACAGGGGCTACGAGCAGTACTTC.

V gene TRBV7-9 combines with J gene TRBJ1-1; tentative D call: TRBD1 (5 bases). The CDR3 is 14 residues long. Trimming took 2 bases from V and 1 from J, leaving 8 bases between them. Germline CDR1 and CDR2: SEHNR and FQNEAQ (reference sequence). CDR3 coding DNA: TGTGCCAGCAGCTTATATGGACAGAACACTGAAGCTTTCTTT. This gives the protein CASSLYGQNTEAFF.

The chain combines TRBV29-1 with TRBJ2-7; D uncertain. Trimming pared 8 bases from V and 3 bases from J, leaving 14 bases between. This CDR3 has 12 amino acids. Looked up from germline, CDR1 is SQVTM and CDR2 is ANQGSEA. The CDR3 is CSSRAPNYEQYF. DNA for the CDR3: TGCAGCTCCCGGGCTCCCAACTACGAGCAGTACTTC.

DNA for the CDR3: TGCGCCAGCAGCTGGACAGAGAGCTCCTACAATGAGCAGTTCTTC. Its translation is CASSWTESSYNEQFF. The J gene is TRBJ2-1, the V gene TRBV5-1; D possibly corresponds to TRBD1 (6 bases). Trimming took 3 bases from V and 0 from J, leaving 10 bases between them. This CDR3 contains 15 residues. In germline, CDR1 is SGHRS, CDR2 YFSETQ.

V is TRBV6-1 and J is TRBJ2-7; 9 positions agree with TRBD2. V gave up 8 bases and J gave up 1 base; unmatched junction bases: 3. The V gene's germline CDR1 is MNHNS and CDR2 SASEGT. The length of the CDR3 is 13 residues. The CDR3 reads CASAAGGSYEQYF. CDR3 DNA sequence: TGTGCCAGCGCCGCGGGGGGGTCCTACGAGCAGTACTTC.

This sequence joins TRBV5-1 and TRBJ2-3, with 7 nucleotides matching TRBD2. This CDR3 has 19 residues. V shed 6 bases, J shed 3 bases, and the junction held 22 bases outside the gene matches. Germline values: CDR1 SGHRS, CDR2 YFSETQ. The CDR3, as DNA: TGCGCCAGCAAGCACCCATCCCACTCTAAGCGGGATCGTACAGATACGCAGTATTTT. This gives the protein CASKHPSHSKRDRTDTQYF.

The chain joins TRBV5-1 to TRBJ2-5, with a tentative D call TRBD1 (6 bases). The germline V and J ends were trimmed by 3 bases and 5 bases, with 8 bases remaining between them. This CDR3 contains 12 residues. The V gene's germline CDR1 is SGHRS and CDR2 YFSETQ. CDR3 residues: CASSSQGETQYF. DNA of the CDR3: TGCGCCAGCAGCTCCCAGGGGGAGACCCAGTACTTC.

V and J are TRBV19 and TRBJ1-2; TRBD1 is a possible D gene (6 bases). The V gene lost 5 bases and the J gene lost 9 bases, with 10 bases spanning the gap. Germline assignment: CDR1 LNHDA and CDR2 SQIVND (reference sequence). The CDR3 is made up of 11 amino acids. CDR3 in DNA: TGTGCCAGTAGTTCTGGACAGAGCTACACCTTC. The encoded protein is CASSSGQSYTF.

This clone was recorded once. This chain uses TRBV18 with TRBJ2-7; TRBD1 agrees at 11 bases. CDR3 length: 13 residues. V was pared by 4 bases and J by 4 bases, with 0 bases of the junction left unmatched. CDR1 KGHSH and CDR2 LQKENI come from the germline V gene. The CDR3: CASSRDRGYEQYF. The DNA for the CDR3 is TGTGCCAGCTCACGGGACAGGGGGTACGAGCAGTACTTC.

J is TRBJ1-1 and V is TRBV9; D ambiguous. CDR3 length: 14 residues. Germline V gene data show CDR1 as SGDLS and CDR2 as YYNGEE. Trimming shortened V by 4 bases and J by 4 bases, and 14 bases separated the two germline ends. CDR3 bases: TGTGCCAGCAGCCAGGACCCAGGTCGCACTGAAGCTTTCTTT. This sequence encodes CASSQDPGRTEAFF.

The CDR3 nucleotides are TGTGCCAGTGGTCAGGGGGCGGTAAACACCGGGGAGCTGTTTTTT. This translates into CASGQGAVNTGELFF. The rearrangement joins TRBV19 to TRBJ2-2, with 8 bases lining up with TRBD1. Germline V gives CDR1 LNHDA, CDR2 SQIVND (reference sequence). The CDR3 has 15 residues. J lost 2 bases, V lost 8 bases, and 7 bases had no gene match. Complete variable domain (other parts from reference TRBV19 and TRBJ2-2): DGGITQSPKYLFRKEGQNVTLSCEQNLNHDAMYWYRQDPGQGLRLIYYSQIVNDFQKGDIAEGYSVSREKKESFPLTVTSAQKNPTAFYLCASGQGAVNTGELFFGEGSRLTVL.

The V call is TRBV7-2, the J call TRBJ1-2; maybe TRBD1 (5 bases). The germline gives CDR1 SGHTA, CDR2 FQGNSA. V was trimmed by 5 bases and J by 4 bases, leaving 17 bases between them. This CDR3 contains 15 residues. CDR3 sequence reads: CASSRDDNMGYGYTF. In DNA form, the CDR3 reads TGTGCCAGCAGCCGGGACGACAATATGGGCTATGGCTACACCTTC.

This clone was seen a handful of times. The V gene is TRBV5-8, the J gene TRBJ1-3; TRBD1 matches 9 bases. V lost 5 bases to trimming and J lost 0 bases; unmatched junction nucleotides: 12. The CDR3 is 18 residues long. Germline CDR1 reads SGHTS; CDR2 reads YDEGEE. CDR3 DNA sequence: TGTGCCAGCAGATCGCCGGGACAGGGAGGTGGCTCTGGAAACACCATATATTTT. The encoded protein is CASRSPGQGGGSGNTIYF.

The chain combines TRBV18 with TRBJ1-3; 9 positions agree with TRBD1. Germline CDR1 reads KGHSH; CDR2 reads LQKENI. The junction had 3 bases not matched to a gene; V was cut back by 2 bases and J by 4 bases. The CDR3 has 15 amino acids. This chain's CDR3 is CASSPGDRAGNTIYF. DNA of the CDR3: TGTGCCAGCTCACCAGGGGACAGGGCCGGAAACACCATATATTTT.

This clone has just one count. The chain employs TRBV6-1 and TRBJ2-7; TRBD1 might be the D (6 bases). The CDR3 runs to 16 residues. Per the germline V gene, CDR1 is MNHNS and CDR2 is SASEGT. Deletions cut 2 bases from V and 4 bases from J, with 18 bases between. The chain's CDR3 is CASSESVVQGWYEQYF. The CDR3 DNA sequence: TGTGCCAGCAGTGAAAGTGTGGTACAGGGTTGGTACGAGCAGTACTTC.

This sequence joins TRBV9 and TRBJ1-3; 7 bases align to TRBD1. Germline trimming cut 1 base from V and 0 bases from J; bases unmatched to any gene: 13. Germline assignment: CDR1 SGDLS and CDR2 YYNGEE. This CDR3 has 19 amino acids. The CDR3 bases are TGTGCCAGCAGCGTAAAAGGGACAGACAATCAACACTCTGGAAACACCATATATTTT. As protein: CASSVKGTDNQHSGNTIYF.

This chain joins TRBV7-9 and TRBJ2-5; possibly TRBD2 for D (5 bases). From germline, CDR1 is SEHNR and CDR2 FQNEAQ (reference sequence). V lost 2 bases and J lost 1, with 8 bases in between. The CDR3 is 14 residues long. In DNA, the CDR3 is TGTGCCAGCAGCTTAAGGGAGACCCAAGAGACCCAGTACTTC. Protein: CASSLRETQETQYF.

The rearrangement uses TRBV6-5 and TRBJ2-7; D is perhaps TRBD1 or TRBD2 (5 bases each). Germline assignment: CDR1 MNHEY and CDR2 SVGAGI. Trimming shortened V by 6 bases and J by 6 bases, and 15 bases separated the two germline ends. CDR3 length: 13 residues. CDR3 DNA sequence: TGTGCCAGCAGAAGGGACCCCGCTGTCGAGCAGTACTTC. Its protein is CASRRDPAVEQYF.

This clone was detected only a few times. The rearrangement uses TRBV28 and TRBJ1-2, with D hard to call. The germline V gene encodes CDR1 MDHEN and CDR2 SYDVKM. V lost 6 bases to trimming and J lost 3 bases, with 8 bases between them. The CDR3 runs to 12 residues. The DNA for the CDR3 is TGTGCCAGCAGCCTGCAACACTATGGCTACACCTTC. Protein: CASSLQHYGYTF.

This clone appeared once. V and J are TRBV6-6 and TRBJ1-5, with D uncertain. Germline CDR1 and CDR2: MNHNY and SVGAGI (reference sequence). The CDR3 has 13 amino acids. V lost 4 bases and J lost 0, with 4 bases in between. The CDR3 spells CASSLDSNQPQHF. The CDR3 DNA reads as TGTGCCAGCAGTTTAGATAGCAATCAGCCCCAGCATTTT.

The CDR3 loop reads CASSPEGTGGARSNQPQHF. For the CDR3, the DNA is TGTGCCAGCAGCCCCGAGGGGACAGGGGGCGCGAGAAGCAATCAGCCCCAGCATTTT. The chain recombines TRBV4-2 with TRBJ1-5, with TRBD1 matching over 12 bases. The J segment lost 1 base and the V segment lost 4 bases, leaving 11 bases of the junction unmatched. The CDR3 extends over 19 amino acids. Germline lookup yields CDR1 LGHNA and CDR2 YNFKEQ.